The rows below give T cell receptor beta chains drawn from one sample of a study of blood T cells in healthy people across ages. TCRdb re-called the 5' RACE reads with MiXCR, one entry per CDR3 protein. In the table there are roughly 1,300,000 distinct CDR3 sequences, almost 60% of which are singletons. Sequencing input: blood. These receptors all stem from a young man in good health. The CDR3 runs from the conserved cysteine through the conserved F or W. D genes are given only for firm matches. Expanded clones are given a class, and other clones once, few, many or no size at all.

d_gene	v_gene	abundance	j_gene	CDR3nt	CDR3aa
.	TRBV28	few	TRBJ2-7	TGTGCCAGCAGTTTCCGGGACGCCTCCTACGAGCAGTACTTC	CASSFRDASYEQYF
.	TRBV6-5	.	TRBJ2-2	TGTGCCTCCTTGGGCCCAGGACGGACCGGGGAGCTGTTTTTT	CASLGPGRTGELFF
.	TRBV4-2	.	TRBJ2-3	TGTGCCGGCAGCCAAGTCGAAGGACTACCCTTAAGCACAGATACGCAGTATTTT	CAGSQVEGLPLSTDTQYF
.	TRBV2	few	TRBJ2-1	TGTGCCAGCGTCTTGGGGAATGAGCAGTTCTTC	CASVLGNEQFF
TRBD2	TRBV11-2	.	TRBJ2-7	TGTGCCAGCAGCCATCCCCGGGGGGTATACGAGCAGTACTTC	CASSHPRGVYEQYF
TRBD1	TRBV29-1	few	TRBJ2-3	TGCAGCGTTGTTGTGGACAGGGTGGAAGATACGCAGTATTTT	CSVVVDRVEDTQYF
TRBD2	TRBV10-3	.	TRBJ2-1	TGTGCCATCAGTCGTAGCGGGGTCTACAATGAGCAGTTCTTC	CAISRSGVYNEQFF
.	TRBV7-9	few	TRBJ2-7	TGTGCCAGCAGCATTAGACCGAACGAGCAGTACTTC	CASSIRPNEQYF
TRBD1	TRBV28	.	TRBJ2-5	TGTGCCAGCAGTAGGAGGACAGGGGGCGGGGAGACCCAGTACTTC	CASSRRTGGGETQYF
.	TRBV6-2/TRBV6-3	.	TRBJ2-7	TGTGCCAGCAGTTACGCCAATGAGCAGTACTTC	CASSYANEQYF
TRBD2	TRBV6-2/TRBV6-3	.	TRBJ2-1	TGTGCCAGCAGTTACGAGCGGGGGGGGACTTACAATGAGCAGTTCTTC	CASSYERGGTYNEQFF
.	TRBV27	few	TRBJ2-5	TGTGCCAGCAGTTTATTTAGCGGTCCTACAGGGGAGCAGTACTTC	CASSLFSGPTGEQYF
TRBD2	TRBV7-2	.	TRBJ2-7	TGTGCCAGCAGCAATGGGGACTACCCCTACGAGCAGTACTTC	CASSNGDYPYEQYF
.	TRBV29-1	few	TRBJ1-5	TGCAGCGTTGTTTGGGCGAATAGCAATCAGCCCCAGCATTTT	CSVVWANSNQPQHF
TRBD1	TRBV6-2/TRBV6-3	.	TRBJ1-5	TGTGCCAGCAGAACTGGACAGGGAATGAGCAATCAGCCCCAGCATTTT	CASRTGQGMSNQPQHF
TRBD1	TRBV5-1	.	TRBJ1-2	TGCGCCAGCAGTGAAACCGGGACAGAGTATGGCTACACCTTC	CASSETGTEYGYTF
.	TRBV29-1	few	TRBJ2-3	TGCAGCTCAACCGGCTTCACAGATACGCAGTATTTT	CSSTGFTDTQYF
.	TRBV6-6	.	TRBJ1-1	TGTGCCAGCAGTTCCAGGGACAAAGCATTGAACACTGAAGCTTTCTTT	CASSSRDKALNTEAFF
.	TRBV25-1	.	TRBJ2-1	TGTGCCAGCAGTCACTCCTGGGGAGGGGGACGTCTGTTCTTC	CASSHSWGGGRLFF
TRBD1	TRBV6-1	once	TRBJ1-2	TGTGCCAGCAGTCCAGACAGGGTATCTGGCTACACCTTC	CASSPDRVSGYTF
TRBD2	TRBV29-1	.	TRBJ2-1	TGCAGCGTTGGGGCGGGAGTGGTCAATGAGCAGTTCTTT	CSVGAGVVNEQFF
.	TRBV4-2	.	TRBJ2-7	TGTGCCAGCAGCCAAGATGTCAACGAGAGGGCGGACGAGCAGTACTTC	CASSQDVNERADEQYF
.	TRBV28	.	TRBJ2-5	TGTGCCAGCAGTCCCCGGAGGGGGGAGGCAGAGACCCAGTACTTC	CASSPRRGEAETQYF
TRBD2	TRBV20-1	few	TRBJ2-7	TGCAGTGCTAGAGGGACTAGCTTTCTCTACGAGCAGTACTTC	CSARGTSFLYEQYF
TRBD1	TRBV7-9	.	TRBJ1-5	TGTGCCAGCAGCTTAGTACCTCTACAGGGGGCGCGAATCGGCAATCAGCCCCAGCATTTT	CASSLVPLQGARIGNQPQHF
.	TRBV4-1	.	TRBJ1-2	TGCGCCAGCAGCCAAGAAGGGTATGGGTTTACTAACTATGGCTACACCTTC	CASSQEGYGFTNYGYTF
.	TRBV29-1	.	TRBJ1-2	TGCAGCGCCATAACGGGGGGAGCTAACTATGGCTACACCTTC	CSAITGGANYGYTF
TRBD2	TRBV6-1	.	TRBJ2-1	TGTGCCAGCAGTGACACTAGCGGGAGTATCAATGAGCAGTTCTTC	CASSDTSGSINEQFF
TRBD2	TRBV6-6	.	TRBJ2-7	TGTGCCAGCAGTTACTTGAGAGCGGGGGGCAGCTACGAGCAGTACTTC	CASSYLRAGGSYEQYF
.	TRBV20-1	.	TRBJ1-2	TGCAGTGCTACCGGGGTAGGGGGCTACACCTTC	CSATGVGGYTF
.	TRBV11-2	.	TRBJ2-1	TGTGCCAGCAGCTCGATCTCCCCCTACAATGAGCAGTTCTTC	CASSSISPYNEQFF
TRBD1	TRBV2	.	TRBJ1-1	TGTGCCAGCAACCTAAATGACAGGGGAGGAACTGAAGCTTTCTTT	CASNLNDRGGTEAFF